The 19 T cell receptor beta chains listed next were all sequenced from one sample in a study of a mutant IDH1 vaccine in newly diagnosed glioma. No antigen has been identified for these receptors. Measured with immunoSEQ multiplex PCR; TCRdb has only the in-frame clones, and not every one. This table holds roughly 62,000 clones, 75% to 90% found once. Time point defined: week 11, during vaccination. Doses comprised 300 ug of mutant IDH1 20-mer peptide each, plus topical imiquimod. The source material was PBMCs, sampled from a glioma patient whose treatment included an IDH1 peptide vaccine. All receptors come from a man between 40 and 49 years old with glioma.

The chain has TRBV28 and TRBJ2-1; 10 bases agree with TRBD2. Unmatched junction bases numbered 6, after V lost 6 bases and J lost 4 bases. The CDR3 has 15 residues. Germline CDR1 and CDR2: MDHEN and SYDVKM. The CDR3 DNA reads as TGTGCCAGCAGATGGACTAGCGGAAATTACAATGAGCAGTTCTTC. Protein product: CASRWTSGNYNEQFF.

V is TRBV28 and J is TRBJ1-6; TRBD1 aligns across 9 bases. V dropped 5 bases and J dropped 7; count of bases not matched to a gene: 6. CDR3 length equals 15 residues. Looked up from germline, CDR1 is MDHEN and CDR2 is SYDVKM. CDR3: CASSGGQGKNSPLHF. For the CDR3, the DNA is TGTGCCAGCAGTGGGGGACAGGGTAAGAATTCACCCCTCCACTTT.

The rearrangement uses TRBV11-2 and TRBJ1-5; 8 bases are a match to TRBD1. The CDR3 loop spans 16 amino acids. Germline V gives CDR1 SGHAT, CDR2 FQNNGV. V lost 5 bases and J lost 7; bases outside the gene matches: 13. CDR3 coding DNA: TGTGCCAGCAGCCCACGGTCGGACAGGGCGGGCCAGCCCCAGCATTTT. Its translation is CASSPRSDRAGQPQHF.

Comment on this clone: One junction end disagrees with the germline gene, perhaps due to a read error. V gene TRBV28 combines with J gene TRBJ1-6; maybe TRBD1 (6 bases). Per the germline V gene, CDR1 is MDHEN and CDR2 is SYDVKM. The CDR3 loop spans 16 amino acids. CDR3 sequence reads: CASSLPGARDKSPLHF. The CDR3 region has the DNA TGTGCCAGCAGTTTGCCGGGGGCCAGGGATAAATCACCCCTCCACTTT.

The rearrangement links TRBV4-1 to TRBJ1-2, with a tentative D call TRBD1 (5 bases). V was cut by 3 bases and J by 9 bases, with 26 bases left in between. CDR1 is MGHRA, CDR2 YSYEKL, per germline. The CDR3 length is 17 residues. In DNA form, the CDR3 reads TGCGCCAGCAGCCATGCACCTTCGGGACTCCTGCCCGGGAGCTACACCTTC. Amino acids: CASSHAPSGLLPGSYTF.

The rearrangement uses TRBV19 and TRBJ2-1; D gene unclear. CDR3 length equals 9 residues. Trimming removed 9 bases at V and 9 bases at J, with 6 bases between. Germline values: CDR1 LNHDA, CDR2 SQIVND (reference sequence). CDR3 residues: CASQREQFF. The CDR3 DNA sequence: TGTGCCAGCCAACGTGAGCAGTTCTTC.

The chain employs TRBV7-2 and TRBJ1-1; the D gene is possibly TRBD1 (6 bases). Germline assignment: CDR1 SGHTA and CDR2 FQGNSA. This CDR3 spans 15 amino acids. V was clipped by 1 base and J by 2 bases, with 11 bases between them. The CDR3 spells CASSLEGGLNTEAFF. The DNA of the CDR3 is TGTGCCAGCAGCTTAGAAGGGGGTTTAAACACTGAAGCTTTCTTT.

V and J are TRBV28 and TRBJ1-2, with D uncertain. Germline V gene lookup returns CDR1 MDHEN and CDR2 SYDVKM. This CDR3 is 12 amino acids long. Trimming removed 4 bases from V and 10 bases from J, with 13 bases in between. DNA of the CDR3: TGTGCCAGCAGTTCATCTAAATACGCCTACACCTTC. Protein: CASSSSKYAYTF.

V gene TRBV2 combines with J gene TRBJ1-5, with D hard to call. The CDR3 contains 13 residues. V was pared by 6 bases and J by 3 bases, with 9 bases between. Germline V gives CDR1 SNHLY, CDR2 FYNNEI. CDR3 sequence: CASRSSFNQPQHF. CDR3 coding DNA: TGTGCCAGCAGGTCCAGTTTCAATCAGCCCCAGCATTTT.

The chain carries TRBV5-6 and TRBJ2-7, with a tentative D call TRBD2 (7 bases). The germline CDR1 and CDR2 sequences are SGHDT and YYEEEE. The germline V and J ends were trimmed by 1 base and 5 bases, with 13 bases remaining between them. The length of the CDR3 is 14 residues. The DNA for the CDR3 is TGTGCCAGCAGCTTGCGAGGGGGGGCCCACGAGCAGTACGTC. The encoded protein is CASSLRGGAHEQYV.

The chain uses TRBV10-3 and TRBJ2-2; the match to TRBD1 covers 7 bases. The CDR3 contains 15 residues. Looked up from germline, CDR1 is ENHRY and CDR2 is SYGVKD. V trimming: 4 bases; J trimming: 5 bases; junction bases outside the gene matches: 7. The CDR3 nucleotides read TGTGCCATCAGTGTCAGGACAGGTGTTACCGGGGAGCTGTTTTTT. Translation: CAISVRTGVTGELFF.

The chain uses TRBV27 and TRBJ2-1; D unclear. Germline values: CDR1 MNHEY, CDR2 SMNVEV (reference sequence). The CDR3 spans 16 residues. Between the trimmed V and J ends, which lost 4 bases and 0 bases, there was a span of 13 bases. The CDR3 protein is CASSSIGFSSYNEQFF. CDR3 nucleotide sequence: TGTGCCAGCAGTTCGATAGGTTTTAGCTCCTACAATGAGCAGTTCTTC.

This clone has a handful of counts. The V and J genes are TRBV4-3 and TRBJ2-3; perhaps TRBD2 as D (5 bases). The V gene lost 0 bases and the J gene lost 2 bases, with 9 bases spanning the gap. The germline gives CDR1 LGHNA, CDR2 YSLEER. The CDR3 loop spans 15 amino acids. CDR3 protein: CASSQDLGATDTQYF. DNA of the CDR3: TGCGCCAGCAGCCAAGATTTGGGAGCCACAGATACGCAGTATTTT.

The genes are TRBV5-1 and TRBJ1-2; D possibly corresponds to TRBD1 (5 bases). Between the trimmed V and J ends, which lost 4 bases and 8 bases, there was a span of 18 bases. The CDR3 has 14 residues. From germline, CDR1 is SGHRS and CDR2 YFSETQ. The CDR3, as DNA: TGCGCCAGCAGCCCCCAGGGAGGCTCAGGGGGCTACACCTTC. This gives the protein CASSPQGGSGGYTF.

This chain joins TRBV9 and TRBJ1-1; D gene unclear. This CDR3 is built from 14 residues. Trimming shortened V by 2 bases and J by 1 base, and 9 bases separated the two germline ends. Germline assignment: CDR1 SGDLS and CDR2 YYNGEE. The CDR3 sequence is CASSVRLSNTEAFF. CDR3 coding DNA: TGTGCCAGCAGCGTCCGGTTATCGAACACTGAAGCTTTCTTT.

The genes are TRBV10-1 and TRBJ1-6, with 10 bases that match TRBD1. Germline V gives CDR1 WNHNN, CDR2 SYGVQD (reference sequence). Trimming at V came to 7 bases and at J to 9 bases, leaving 3 bases not matched to a gene. This CDR3 comprises 13 residues. Here the CDR3 DNA reads TGCGCCAGCAACCGGGACAGGGGTTCACCCCTCCACTTT. Translation gives CASNRDRGSPLHF.

This clone has a single count. The chain is built from TRBV4-1 and TRBJ2-3; D unresolved. Trimming cost V 2 bases and J 0 bases, with 9 bases left between them. The CDR3 covers 15 residues. Germline CDR1 and CDR2: MGHRA and YSYEKL. In nucleotides, the CDR3 is TGCGCCAGCAGCCAATTCCCGGAGAGCACAGATACGCAGTATTTT. This gives the protein CASSQFPESTDTQYF.

This chain links TRBV4-3 with TRBJ1-2; D not resolved. Trimming shortened V by 0 bases and J by 4 bases, and 12 bases separated the two germline ends. The CDR3 totals 15 residues. Germline V gives CDR1 LGHNA, CDR2 YSLEER. The CDR3 sequence: CASSQDTWGSYGYTF. CDR3 nucleotides: TGCGCCAGCAGCCAAGACACGTGGGGTTCCTATGGCTACACCTTC.

This chain uses TRBV6-1 with TRBJ1-2; D perhaps matches TRBD1 (5 bases). The CDR3 is 14 amino acids. Germline V gives CDR1 MNHNS, CDR2 SASEGT. The V end was cut by 4 bases, the J end by 5 bases, with 14 bases between. CDR3 coding DNA: TGTGCCAGCAGTGGGGGGGGGAGCCCATATGGCTACACCTTC. This sequence encodes CASSGGGSPYGYTF.